These 21 T cell receptor beta chains share one sample of origin, sequenced in a study of blood T cells in healthy people across ages. Combining a sample-barcoded 5' primer with a J-beta primer mix, a second PCR ran for about 7 to 12 cycles. TCRdb reprocessed the 5' RACE reads via MiXCR and lists one record per CDR3 protein. This sample has 1.5 million to 2 million distinct CDR3 sequences; about 39% occur once, and the top ten carry about 21%. Sequencing was done on a sample of blood. Receptors were obtained from a human donor in good health.

This clonotype has only a few counts. The chain joins TRBV4-3 to TRBJ1-1; a possible D gene is TRBD1 (5 bases). With 1 base removed from V and 1 base from J, the gap between germline ends came to 10 bases. Germline CDR1 is LGHNA and CDR2 is YSLEER. The CDR3 consists of 15 residues. The CDR3 loop is CASSQGQSQNTEAFF. For the CDR3, the DNA is TGCGCCAGCAGCCAAGGACAGAGTCAGAACACTGAAGCTTTCTTT.

J is TRBJ1-1 and V is TRBV5-1; D gene uncertain. Trimming cost V 4 bases and J 1 base, with 8 bases left between them. Germline CDR1 SGHRS, CDR2 YFSETQ. This CDR3 spans 13 amino acids. The CDR3 sequence: CASSAPRNTEAFF. Written as DNA, the CDR3 is TGCGCCAGCAGCGCTCCTCGGAACACTGAAGCTTTCTTT.

The V gene is TRBV15, the J gene TRBJ2-3; a possible D gene is TRBD2 (8 bases). This CDR3 has 19 amino acids. The V end lost 0 bases, the J end lost 0 bases, and 19 bases lay between the germline ends. In germline, CDR1 is LNHNV, CDR2 YYDKDF (reference sequence). The CDR3 DNA sequence: TGTGCCACCAGCAGAGATCGGGGGGGACAGATCACTAGCACAGATACGCAGTATTTT. Translating gives CATSRDRGGQITSTDTQYF. Full variable domain (outside the CDR3, taken from reference TRBV15 and TRBJ2-3): DAMVIQNPRYQVTQFGKPVTLSCSQTLNHNVMYWYQQKSSQAPKLLFHYYDKDFNNEADTPDNFQSRRPNTSFCFLDIRSPGLGDTAMYLCATSRDRGGQITSTDTQYFGPGTRLTVL.

The chain carries TRBV6-2 or TRBV6-3 and TRBJ2-7; no clear D. The V and J ends lost 3 bases and 5 bases respectively, with 14 bases between them. Germline values: CDR1 MNHEY, CDR2 SVGEGT. This CDR3 is built from 14 residues. The CDR3 DNA follows: TGTGCCAGCAGTTATCCCCAGGAAAGACACGAGCAGTACTTC. Translating gives CASSYPQERHEQYF.

This chain connects TRBV28 to TRBJ1-2, with 9 bases matching TRBD1. Trimming removed 4 bases from V and 0 bases from J; junction bases left unmatched: 18. The CDR3 sequence is 20 residues long. Germline CDR1 and CDR2: MDHEN and SYDVKM. CDR3 protein: CASSSYPGTGIRGPNYGYTF. Here the CDR3 DNA reads TGTGCCAGCAGTTCCTACCCTGGGACAGGGATAAGGGGTCCTAACTATGGCTACACCTTC.

The chain is built from TRBV5-1 and TRBJ2-3, with D hard to call. The DNA end favors TRBJ1-5, so the J call may be wrong. Germline V lookup: CDR1 SGHRS, CDR2 YFSETQ. The CDR3 extends over 13 amino acids. CDR3 nucleotides: TGCGCCAGCAGCTGGGAGACAACAGATACGCAGCATTTT. It is translated as CASSWETTDTQHF.

The chain is built from TRBV28 and TRBJ1-1; D unresolved. This CDR3 is 14 amino acids long. The ends were cut back, 7 bases at V and 0 bases at J, with 12 bases in the middle. From germline, CDR1 is MDHEN and CDR2 SYDVKM. The CDR3 loop is CASTLLGVNTEAFF. In nucleotides, the CDR3 is TGTGCCAGCACCCTTCTCGGGGTGAACACTGAAGCTTTCTTT. Looking up the rest from reference TRBV28 and TRBJ1-1 gives the full variable domain: DVKVTQSSRYLVKRTGEKVFLECVQDMDHENMFWYRQDPGLGLRLIYFSYDVKMKEKGDIPEGYSVSREKKERFSLILESASTNQTSMYLCASTLLGVNTEAFFGQGTRLTVV.

This chain connects TRBV20-1 to TRBJ2-3; TRBD1 matches at 7 bases. The germline V gene has CDR1 DFQATT and CDR2 SNEGSKA (reference sequence). The CDR3 has 14 amino acids. V dropped 8 bases and J dropped 2; count of bases not matched to a gene: 10. CDR3 sequence: CSLRGQPSTDTQYF. The CDR3 coding sequence is TGCAGTTTAAGGGGACAGCCATCCACAGATACGCAGTATTTT.

V and J are TRBV6-6 and TRBJ1-2; possibly TRBD1 for D (6 bases). The CDR3 length is 15 residues. V was cut by 0 bases and J by 0 bases, with 8 bases left in between. Per the germline V gene, CDR1 is MNHNY and CDR2 is SVGAGI (reference sequence). CDR3 amino acids: CASSYSTGTNYGYTF. The DNA of the CDR3 is TGTGCCAGCAGTTACTCAACAGGGACTAACTATGGCTACACCTTC.

This clonotype was seen a handful of times. The V gene is TRBV10-3, the J gene TRBJ2-7; D remains ambiguous. Looked up from germline, CDR1 is ENHRY and CDR2 is SYGVKD. Trimming took off 3 bases at V and 1 base at J, with 10 bases between the two ends. CDR3 length: 14 amino acids. CDR3 protein: CAISEYDGSYEQYF. CDR3 nucleotide sequence: TGTGCCATCAGTGAATACGACGGGTCCTACGAGCAGTACTTC.

The chain carries TRBV2 and TRBJ2-1, with 15 bases lining up with TRBD2. J was trimmed by 10 bases and V by 2 bases; bases with no gene match: 9. Germline-derived CDR1 and CDR2 are SNHLY and FYNNEI. There are 17 residues in the CDR3. Here the CDR3 DNA reads TGTGCCAGCAGTGAACCAGGACTAGCGGGGGGGCAGGGGGAGCAGTTCTTC. Protein: CASSEPGLAGGQGEQFF.

V and J are TRBV5-6 and TRBJ2-3; unclear D gene. Between the trimmed V and J ends, which lost 1 base and 1 base, there was a span of 13 bases. The V gene's germline CDR1 is SGHDT and CDR2 YYEEEE. The CDR3 has 16 amino acids. DNA for the CDR3: TGTGCCAGCAGCTTGCTTTCGCAGGAGCGCACAGATACGCAGTATTTT. Protein product: CASSLLSQERTDTQYF.

The chain has TRBV20-1 and TRBJ2-5; 7 bases line up with TRBD2. The CDR3 length is 13 residues. Per germline, CDR1 DFQATT and CDR2 SNEGSKA (reference sequence). Trimming removed 6 bases from V and 3 bases from J; junction bases left unmatched: 7. The DNA of the CDR3 is TGCAGTGCCCCGAGCGGGGCCAAAGAGACCCAGTACTTC. It codes for CSAPSGAKETQYF.

The J gene is TRBJ2-7, the V gene TRBV28; maybe TRBD1 (6 bases). From germline, CDR1 is MDHEN and CDR2 SYDVKM. Trimming removed 6 bases from V and 1 base from J, with 10 bases in between. The CDR3 extends over 13 amino acids. The CDR3 region has the DNA TGTGCCAGCAGGGATGGACAGTCCTACGAGCAGTACTTC. It is translated as CASRDGQSYEQYF.

This clonotype was observed a few times. This chain links TRBV4-1 with TRBJ2-2; 9 bases map to TRBD2. This CDR3 spans 15 amino acids. V lost 4 bases to trimming and J lost 9 bases; unmatched junction nucleotides: 9. Germline CDR1 and CDR2: MGHRA and YSYEKL. CDR3 in DNA: TGCGCCAGCAGCCCCCTAGCGGGGCTCGTAAGGGAGCTGTTTTTT. Protein sequence: CASSPLAGLVRELFF.

This clonotype was detected a few times. CDR3 DNA: TGTGCCATCAGTGGGACAGGGGGACATGGCTACACCTTC. Translation gives CAISGTGGHGYTF. The chain uses TRBV10-3 and TRBJ1-2; 10 nucleotides align to TRBD1. Trimming removed 4 bases from V and 6 bases from J; junction bases left unmatched: 2. There are 13 residues in the CDR3. Germline V gene data show CDR1 as ENHRY and CDR2 as SYGVKD.

The rearrangement joins TRBV14 to TRBJ2-3; 8 nucleotides align to TRBD2. The ends lost 5 bases at V and 6 bases at J; junction bases unmatched: 10. The CDR3 consists of 15 residues. In germline, CDR1 is SGHDN, CDR2 FVKESK. The CDR3 DNA reads as TGTGCCAGCAGCTCCTGGACTAGCTCGGCGGATACGCAGTATTTT. The encoded protein is CASSSWTSSADTQYF.

This clonotype was observed once. The chain links TRBV10-3 to TRBJ1-5; 7 bases line up with TRBD1. V was pared by 2 bases and J by 7 bases, with 5 bases of the junction left unmatched. Germline CDR1 is ENHRY and CDR2 is SYGVKD. The CDR3 loop spans 14 amino acids. CDR3 nucleotides: TGTGCCATCAGTGAGCGACAGGGATCGCAGCCCCAGCATTTT. This sequence encodes CAISERQGSQPQHF.

The chain is built from TRBV20-1 and TRBJ1-2; a weak D match, TRBD1 (5 bases). The germline V and J ends were trimmed by 6 bases and 2 bases, with 13 bases remaining between them. The CDR3 loop spans 13 amino acids. The germline V gene has CDR1 DFQATT and CDR2 SNEGSKA (reference sequence). The CDR3 nucleotides read TGCAGTGCATGGTCCCAGGGCAACTATGGCTACACCTTC. Protein product: CSAWSQGNYGYTF.

The chain carries TRBV25-1 and TRBJ1-1, with no clear D. The germline CDR1 and CDR2 sequences are MGHDK and SYGVNS. This CDR3 region has 15 residues. Trimming cost V 6 bases and J 1 base, with 15 bases left between them. The CDR3 nucleotides read TGTGCCAGCAGCCGAGATGGTTTCGGGAACACTGAAGCTTTCTTT. Translation: CASSRDGFGNTEAFF.

This clonotype occurred a few times. The V call is TRBV5-5, the J call TRBJ1-1; D remains ambiguous. This CDR3 is 13 amino acids long. V lost 6 bases to trimming and J lost 3 bases, with 12 bases between them. The germline V gene has CDR1 SGHKS and CDR2 YYEKEE (reference sequence). The CDR3 sequence is CASTEAGDTEAFF. In nucleotides, the CDR3 is TGTGCCAGCACCGAAGCGGGTGACACTGAAGCTTTCTTT.